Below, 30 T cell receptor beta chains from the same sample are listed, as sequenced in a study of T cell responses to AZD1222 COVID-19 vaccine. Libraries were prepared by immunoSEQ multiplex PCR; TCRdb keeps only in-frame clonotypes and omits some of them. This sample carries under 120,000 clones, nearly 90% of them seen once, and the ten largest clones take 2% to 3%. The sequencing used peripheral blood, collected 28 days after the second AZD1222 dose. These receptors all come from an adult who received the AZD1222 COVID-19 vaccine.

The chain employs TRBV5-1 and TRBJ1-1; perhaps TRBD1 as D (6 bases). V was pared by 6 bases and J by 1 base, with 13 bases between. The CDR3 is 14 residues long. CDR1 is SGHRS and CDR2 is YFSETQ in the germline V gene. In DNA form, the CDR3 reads TGCGCCAGCACATTTCAGGGGAGGAACACTGAAGCTTTCTTT. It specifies CASTFQGRNTEAFF. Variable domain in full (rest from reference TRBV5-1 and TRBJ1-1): KAGVTQTPRYLIKTRGQQVTLSCSPISGHRSVSWYQQTPGQGLQFLFEYFSETQRNKGNFPGRFSGRQFSNSRSEMNVSTLELGDSALYLCASTFQGRNTEAFFGQGTRLTVV.

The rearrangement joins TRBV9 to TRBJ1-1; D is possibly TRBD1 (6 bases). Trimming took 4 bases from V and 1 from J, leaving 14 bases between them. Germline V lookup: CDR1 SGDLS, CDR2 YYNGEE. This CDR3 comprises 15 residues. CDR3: CASSPTGRGNTEAFF. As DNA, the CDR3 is TGTGCCAGCAGCCCGACAGGCAGGGGGAACACTGAAGCTTTCTTT.

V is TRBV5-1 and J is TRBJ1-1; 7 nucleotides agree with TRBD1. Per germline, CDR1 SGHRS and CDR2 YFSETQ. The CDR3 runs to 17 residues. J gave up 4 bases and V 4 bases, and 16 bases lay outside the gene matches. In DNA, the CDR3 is TGCGCCAGCAGCCCAAGGGGGCAACAGGGAATGGGCACTGAAGCTTTCTTT. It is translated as CASSPRGQQGMGTEAFF.

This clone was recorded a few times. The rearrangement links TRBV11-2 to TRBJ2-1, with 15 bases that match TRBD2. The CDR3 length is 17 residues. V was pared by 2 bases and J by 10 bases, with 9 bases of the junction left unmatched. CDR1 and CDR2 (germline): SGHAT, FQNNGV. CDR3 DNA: TGTGCCAGCAGCTTATTAGGACCCGGACTAGCGGGAGGGGAGCAGTTCTTC. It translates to CASSLLGPGLAGGEQFF.

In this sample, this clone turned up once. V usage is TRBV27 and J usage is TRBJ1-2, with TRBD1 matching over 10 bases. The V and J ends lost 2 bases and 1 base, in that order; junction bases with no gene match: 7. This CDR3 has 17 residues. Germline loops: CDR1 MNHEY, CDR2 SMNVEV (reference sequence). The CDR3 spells CASSLTGTGDNNYGYTF. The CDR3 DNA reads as TGTGCCAGCAGTTTAACTGGGACAGGGGATAATAACTATGGCTACACCTTC.

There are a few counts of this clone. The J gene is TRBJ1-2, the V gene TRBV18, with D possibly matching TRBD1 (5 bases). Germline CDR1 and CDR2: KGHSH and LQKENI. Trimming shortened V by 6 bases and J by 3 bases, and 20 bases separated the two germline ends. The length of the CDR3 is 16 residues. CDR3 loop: CASSVIPGRQDYGYTF. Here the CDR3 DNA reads TGTGCCAGCTCTGTAATACCGGGACGGCAAGACTATGGCTACACCTTC.

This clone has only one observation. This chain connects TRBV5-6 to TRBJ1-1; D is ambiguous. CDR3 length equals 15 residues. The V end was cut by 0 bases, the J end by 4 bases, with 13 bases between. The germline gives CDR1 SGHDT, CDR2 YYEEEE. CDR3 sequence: CASSLAAGAVTEAFF. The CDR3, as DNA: TGTGCCAGCAGCTTGGCGGCAGGAGCTGTCACTGAAGCTTTCTTT.

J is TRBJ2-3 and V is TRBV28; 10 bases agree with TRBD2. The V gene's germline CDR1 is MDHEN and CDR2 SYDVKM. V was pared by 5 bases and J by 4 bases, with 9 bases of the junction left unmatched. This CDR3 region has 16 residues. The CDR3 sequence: CASSPSSGSYADTQYF. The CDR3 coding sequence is TGTGCCAGCAGTCCCTCTAGCGGGAGTTATGCAGATACGCAGTATTTT.

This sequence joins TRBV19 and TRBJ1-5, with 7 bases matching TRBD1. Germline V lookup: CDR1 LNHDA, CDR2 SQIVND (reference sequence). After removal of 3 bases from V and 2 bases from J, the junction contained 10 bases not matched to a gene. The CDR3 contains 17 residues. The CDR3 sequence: CASSIGEGASGNQPQHF. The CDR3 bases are TGTGCCAGTAGTATTGGAGAGGGGGCGAGTGGCAATCAGCCCCAGCATTTT.

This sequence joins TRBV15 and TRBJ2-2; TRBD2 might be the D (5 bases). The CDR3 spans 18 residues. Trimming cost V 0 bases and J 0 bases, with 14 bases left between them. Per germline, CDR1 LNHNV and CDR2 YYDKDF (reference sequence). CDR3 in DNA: TGTGCCACCAGCAGAGAGATAGGAGGTGTCGCGAACACCGGGGAGCTGTTTTTT. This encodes CATSREIGGVANTGELFF.

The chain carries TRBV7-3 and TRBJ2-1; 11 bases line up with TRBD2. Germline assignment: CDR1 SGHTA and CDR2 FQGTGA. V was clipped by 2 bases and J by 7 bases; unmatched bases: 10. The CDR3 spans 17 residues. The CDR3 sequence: CASSLGTSGYSTNEQFF. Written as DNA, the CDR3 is TGTGCCAGCAGCTTAGGGACTAGCGGATACTCCACGAATGAGCAGTTCTTC.

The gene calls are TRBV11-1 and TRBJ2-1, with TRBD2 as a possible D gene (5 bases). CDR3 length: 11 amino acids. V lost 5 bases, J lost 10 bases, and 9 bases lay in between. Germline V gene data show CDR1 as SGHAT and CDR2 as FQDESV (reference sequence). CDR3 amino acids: CASSKSGEQFF. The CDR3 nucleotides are TGTGCCAGCAGCAAGAGCGGCGAGCAGTTCTTC.

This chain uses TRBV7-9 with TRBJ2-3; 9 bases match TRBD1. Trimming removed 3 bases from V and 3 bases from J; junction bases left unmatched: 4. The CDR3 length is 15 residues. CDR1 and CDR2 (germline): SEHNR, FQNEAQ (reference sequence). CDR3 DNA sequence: TGTGCCAGCAGCTTGGGACAGGGTGATACAGATACGCAGTATTTT. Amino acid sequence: CASSLGQGDTDTQYF.

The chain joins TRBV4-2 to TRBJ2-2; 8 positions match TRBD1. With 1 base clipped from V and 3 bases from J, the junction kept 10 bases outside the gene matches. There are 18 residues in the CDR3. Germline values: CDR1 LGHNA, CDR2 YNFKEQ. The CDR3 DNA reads TGTGCCAGCAGCCAAGTTATGGGGACAGGAGGGGACACCGGGGAGCTGTTTTTT. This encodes CASSQVMGTGGDTGELFF.

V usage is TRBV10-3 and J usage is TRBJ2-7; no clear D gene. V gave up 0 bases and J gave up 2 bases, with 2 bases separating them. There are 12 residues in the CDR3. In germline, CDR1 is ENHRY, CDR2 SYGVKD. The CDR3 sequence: CAISESPYEQYF. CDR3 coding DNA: TGTGCCATCAGTGAGTCACCCTACGAGCAGTACTTC.

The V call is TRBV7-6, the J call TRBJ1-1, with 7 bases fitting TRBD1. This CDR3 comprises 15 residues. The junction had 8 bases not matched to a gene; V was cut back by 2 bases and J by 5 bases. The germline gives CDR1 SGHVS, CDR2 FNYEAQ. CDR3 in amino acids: CASSLTSAGGTEAFF. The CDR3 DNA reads TGTGCCAGCAGCTTAACTTCAGCAGGGGGAACTGAAGCTTTCTTT.

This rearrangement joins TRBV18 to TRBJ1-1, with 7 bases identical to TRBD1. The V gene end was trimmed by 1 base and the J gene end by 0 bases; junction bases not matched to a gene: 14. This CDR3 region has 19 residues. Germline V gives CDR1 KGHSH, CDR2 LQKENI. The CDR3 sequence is CASSPRGPRDSRMNTEAFF. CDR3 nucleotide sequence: TGTGCCAGCTCACCACGAGGCCCCCGGGACAGCCGAATGAACACTGAAGCTTTCTTT.

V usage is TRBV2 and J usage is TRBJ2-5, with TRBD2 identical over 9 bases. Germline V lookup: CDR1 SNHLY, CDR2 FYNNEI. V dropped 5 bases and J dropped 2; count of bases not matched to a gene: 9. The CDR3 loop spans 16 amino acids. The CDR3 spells CASSRYSGSFQETQYF. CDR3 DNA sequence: TGTGCCAGCAGTAGGTATAGCGGGAGCTTTCAAGAGACCCAGTACTTC.

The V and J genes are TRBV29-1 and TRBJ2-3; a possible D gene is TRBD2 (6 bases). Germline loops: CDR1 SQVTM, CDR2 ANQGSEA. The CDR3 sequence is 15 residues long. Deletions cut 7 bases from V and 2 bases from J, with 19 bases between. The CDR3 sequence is CSGRLVAGDTDTQYF. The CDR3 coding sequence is TGCAGCGGGAGACTAGTGGCCGGAGACACAGATACGCAGTATTTT.

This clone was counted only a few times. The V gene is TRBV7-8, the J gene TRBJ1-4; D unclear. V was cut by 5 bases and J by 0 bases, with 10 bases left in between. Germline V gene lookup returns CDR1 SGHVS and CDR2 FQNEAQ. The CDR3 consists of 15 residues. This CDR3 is CASSPHEATNEKLFF. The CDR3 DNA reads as TGTGCCAGCAGCCCCCACGAGGCAACTAATGAAAAACTGTTTTTT.

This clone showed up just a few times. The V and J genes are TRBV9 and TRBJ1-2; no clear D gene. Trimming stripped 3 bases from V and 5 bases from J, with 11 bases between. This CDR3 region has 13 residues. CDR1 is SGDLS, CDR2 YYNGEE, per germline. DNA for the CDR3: TGTGCCAGCAGCGCCGGACTAGGGTATGGCTACACCTTC. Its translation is CASSAGLGYGYTF.

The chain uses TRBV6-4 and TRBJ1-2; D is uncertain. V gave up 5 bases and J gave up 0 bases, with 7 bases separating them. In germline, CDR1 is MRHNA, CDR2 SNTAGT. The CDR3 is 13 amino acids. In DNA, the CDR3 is TGTGCCAGCAGTCCCGAAGCTAACTATGGCTACACCTTC. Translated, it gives CASSPEANYGYTF.

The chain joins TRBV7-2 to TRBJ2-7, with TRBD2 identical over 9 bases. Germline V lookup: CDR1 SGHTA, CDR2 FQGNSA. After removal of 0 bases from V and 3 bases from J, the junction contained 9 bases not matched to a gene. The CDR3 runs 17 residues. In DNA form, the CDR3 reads TGTGCCAGCAGCTTAGCGGGGGGAGCGGGAGGTATCTACGAGCAGTACTTC. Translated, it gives CASSLAGGAGGIYEQYF.

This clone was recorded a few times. The CDR3 reads CASSIRDTNYGYTF. The DNA for the CDR3 is TGTGCCAGCAGCATCCGGGACACCAACTATGGCTACACCTTC. This sequence joins TRBV7-9 and TRBJ1-2, with D possibly TRBD1 on 6 matching bases. Trimming took off 5 bases at V and 2 bases at J, with 12 bases between the two ends. Per the germline V gene, CDR1 is SEHNR and CDR2 is FQNEAQ (reference sequence). The CDR3 is 14 amino acids. Together with reference TRBV7-9 and TRBJ1-2, the CDR3 gives the full variable domain: DTGVSQNPRHKITKRGQNVTFRCDPISEHNRLYWYRQTLGQGPEFLTYFQNEAQLEKSRLLSDRFSAERPKGSFSTLEIQRTEQGDSAMYLCASSIRDTNYGYTFGSGTRLTVV.

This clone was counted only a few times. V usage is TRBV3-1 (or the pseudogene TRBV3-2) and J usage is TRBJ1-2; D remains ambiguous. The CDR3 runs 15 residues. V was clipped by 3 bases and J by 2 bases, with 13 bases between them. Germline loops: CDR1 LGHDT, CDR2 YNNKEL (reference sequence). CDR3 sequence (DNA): TGTGCCAGCAGCCACTTCTCGGGGAAGAACTATGGCTACACCTTC. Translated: CASSHFSGKNYGYTF.

CDR3: CASSLGTGGNEKLFF. Here the CDR3 DNA reads TGTGCCAGCAGTTTAGGAACAGGGGGTAATGAAAAACTGTTTTTT. The chain employs TRBV28 and TRBJ1-4, with TRBD1 matching 8 bases. Germline V gene lookup returns CDR1 MDHEN and CDR2 SYDVKM. V dropped 2 bases and J dropped 4; count of bases not matched to a gene: 3. The CDR3 is 15 amino acids. The whole variable domain, remainder taken from reference TRBV28 and TRBJ1-4, is DVKVTQSSRYLVKRTGEKVFLECVQDMDHENMFWYRQDPGLGLRLIYFSYDVKMKEKGDIPEGYSVSREKKERFSLILESASTNQTSMYLCASSLGTGGNEKLFFGSGTQLSVL.

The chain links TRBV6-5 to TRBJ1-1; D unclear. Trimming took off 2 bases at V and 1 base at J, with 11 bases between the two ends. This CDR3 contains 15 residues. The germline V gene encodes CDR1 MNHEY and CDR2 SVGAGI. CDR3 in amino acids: CASSYDQGRNTEAFF. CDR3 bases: TGTGCCAGCAGTTACGATCAAGGGAGGAACACTGAAGCTTTCTTT.

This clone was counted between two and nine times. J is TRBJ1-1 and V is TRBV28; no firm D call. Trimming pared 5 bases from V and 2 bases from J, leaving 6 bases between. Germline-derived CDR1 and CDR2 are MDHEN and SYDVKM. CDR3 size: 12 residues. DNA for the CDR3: TGTGCCAGCAGTAAACATAACACTGAAGCTTTCTTT. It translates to CASSKHNTEAFF.

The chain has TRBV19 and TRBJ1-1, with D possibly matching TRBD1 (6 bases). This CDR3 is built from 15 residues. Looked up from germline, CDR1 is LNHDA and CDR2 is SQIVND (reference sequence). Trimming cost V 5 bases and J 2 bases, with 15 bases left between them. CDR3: CASSLNRDLNTEAFF. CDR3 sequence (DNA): TGTGCCAGTAGTCTGAACAGGGACCTTAACACTGAAGCTTTCTTT.

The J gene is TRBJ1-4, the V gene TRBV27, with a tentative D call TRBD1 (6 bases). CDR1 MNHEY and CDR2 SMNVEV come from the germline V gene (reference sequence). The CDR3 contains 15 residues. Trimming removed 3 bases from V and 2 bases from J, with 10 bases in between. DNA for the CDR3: TGTGCCAGCAGTTTCGCGGGGGCGACTAATGAAAAACTGTTTTTT. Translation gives CASSFAGATNEKLFF.